What follows describes a single T cell receptor beta chain. Its target is not known. The germline CDR1 and CDR2 sequences are PRHDT and FYEKMQ (reference sequence). V lost 11 bases and J lost 1; bases outside the gene matches: 2. CDR3 length: 13 amino acids. The sample is drawn from a study of T cell responses to AZD1222 COVID-19 vaccine. Findings and limits, study-wide: Nearly half of the spike-specific TCRs reportedly recognize variant regions that carry no mutations. Among the donors, most were white British and more were female, and clonal diversity was possibly underestimated. With dominance at 160-218 and 743-854, vaccine-associated CD4 TCRs spanned spike.

TCRdb's copy holds only in-frame clones and misses some; the assay was immunoSEQ multiplex PCR. This table holds 210,000 or so clones, approximately 94% found once. The sample was peripheral blood, taken 28 days after the second dose of the MenACWY control vaccine. The genes are TRBV13 and TRBJ2-2; 9 bases are a match to TRBD1. This TCR was recovered from an adult who received the MenACWY meningococcal vaccine as a control. The CDR3 DNA reads TGTGCCGGGGGACAGGGGAACACCGGGGAGCTGTTTTTT. Its translation is CAGGQGNTGELFF. The whole variable domain, remainder taken from reference TRBV13 and TRBJ2-2, is AAGVIQSPRHLIKEKRETATLKCYPIPRHDTVYWYQQGPGQDPQFLISFYEKMQSDKGSIPDRFSAQQFSDYHSELNMSSLELGDSALYFCAGGQGNTGELFFGEGSRLTVL.